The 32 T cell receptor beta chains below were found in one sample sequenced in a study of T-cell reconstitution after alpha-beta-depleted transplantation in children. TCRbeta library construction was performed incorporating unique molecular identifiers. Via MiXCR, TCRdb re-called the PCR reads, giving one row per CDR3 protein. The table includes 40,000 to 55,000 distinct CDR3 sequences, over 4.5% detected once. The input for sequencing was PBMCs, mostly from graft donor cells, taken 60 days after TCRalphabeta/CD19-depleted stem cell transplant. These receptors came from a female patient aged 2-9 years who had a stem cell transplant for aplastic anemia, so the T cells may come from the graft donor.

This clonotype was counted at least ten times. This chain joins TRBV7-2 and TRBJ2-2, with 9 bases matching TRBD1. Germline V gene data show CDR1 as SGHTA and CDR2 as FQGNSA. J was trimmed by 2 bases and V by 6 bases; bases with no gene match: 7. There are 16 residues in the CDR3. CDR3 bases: TGTGCCAGCAGAGGAAGGGGACAGGGCAACACCGGGGAGCTGTTTTTT. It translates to CASRGRGQGNTGELFF.

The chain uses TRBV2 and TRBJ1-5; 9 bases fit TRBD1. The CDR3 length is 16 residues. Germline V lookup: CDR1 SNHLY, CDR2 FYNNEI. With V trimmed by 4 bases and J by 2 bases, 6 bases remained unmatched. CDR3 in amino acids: CASSATWTGGNQPQHF. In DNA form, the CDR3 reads TGTGCCAGCAGTGCGACCTGGACAGGGGGCAATCAGCCCCAGCATTTT.

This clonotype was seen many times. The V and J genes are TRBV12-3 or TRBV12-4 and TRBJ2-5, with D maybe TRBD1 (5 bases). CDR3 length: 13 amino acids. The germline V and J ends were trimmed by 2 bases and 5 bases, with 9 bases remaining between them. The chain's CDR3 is CASSLLRGETQYF. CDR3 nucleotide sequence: TGTGCCAGCAGTTTATTAAGGGGTGAGACCCAGTACTTC.

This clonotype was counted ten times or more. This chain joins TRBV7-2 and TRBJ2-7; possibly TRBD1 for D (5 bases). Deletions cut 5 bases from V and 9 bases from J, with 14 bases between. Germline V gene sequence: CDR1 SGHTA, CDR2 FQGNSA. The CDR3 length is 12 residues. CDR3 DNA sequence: TGTGCCAGCAGCCCCCCGACCCAGGGGCAGTACTTC. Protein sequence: CASSPPTQGQYF.

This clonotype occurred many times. DNA for the CDR3: TGTGCCAGCAGACCCTGGACAGGGGCGGTTACAGATACGCAGTATTTT. It is translated as CASRPWTGAVTDTQYF. V gene TRBV28 combines with J gene TRBJ2-3; TRBD1 agrees at 9 bases. In germline, CDR1 is MDHEN, CDR2 SYDVKM. With V trimmed by 6 bases and J by 3 bases, 10 bases remained unmatched. The CDR3 loop spans 16 amino acids. Full variable domain (outside the CDR3, taken from reference TRBV28 and TRBJ2-3): DVKVTQSSRYLVKRTGEKVFLECVQDMDHENMFWYRQDPGLGLRLIYFSYDVKMKEKGDIPEGYSVSREKKERFSLILESASTNQTSMYLCASRPWTGAVTDTQYFGPGTRLTVL.

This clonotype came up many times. The DNA of the CDR3 is TGCAGTGCCGAGCGGGGGGCCCCTAGGGAGCAGTACTTC. It yields the protein CSAERGAPREQYF. This sequence joins TRBV20-1 and TRBJ2-7; TRBD2 matches at 9 bases. V trimming: 6 bases; J trimming: 7 bases; junction bases outside the gene matches: 10. Germline assignment: CDR1 DFQATT and CDR2 SNEGSKA (reference sequence). The CDR3 runs 13 residues.

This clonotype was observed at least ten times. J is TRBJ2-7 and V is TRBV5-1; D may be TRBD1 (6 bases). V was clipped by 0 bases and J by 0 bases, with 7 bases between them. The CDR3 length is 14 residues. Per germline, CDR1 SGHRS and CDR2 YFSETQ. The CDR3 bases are TGCGCCAGCAGCTTGGTGGACAGCTCCTACGAGCAGTACTTC. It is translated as CASSLVDSSYEQYF.

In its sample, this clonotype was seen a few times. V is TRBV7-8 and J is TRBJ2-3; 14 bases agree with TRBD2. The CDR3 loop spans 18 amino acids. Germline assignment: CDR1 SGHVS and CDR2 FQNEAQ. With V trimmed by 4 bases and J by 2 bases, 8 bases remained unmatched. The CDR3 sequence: CASSSGLAGGRSTDTQYF. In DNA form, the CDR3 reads TGTGCCAGCAGCTCAGGACTAGCGGGGGGACGCTCCACAGATACGCAGTATTTT.

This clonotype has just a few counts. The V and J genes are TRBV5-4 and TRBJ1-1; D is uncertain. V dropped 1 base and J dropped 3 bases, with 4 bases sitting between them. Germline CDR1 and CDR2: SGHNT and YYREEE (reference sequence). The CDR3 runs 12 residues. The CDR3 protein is CASSLLHTEAFF. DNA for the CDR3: TGTGCCAGCAGCTTGTTACACACTGAAGCTTTCTTT.

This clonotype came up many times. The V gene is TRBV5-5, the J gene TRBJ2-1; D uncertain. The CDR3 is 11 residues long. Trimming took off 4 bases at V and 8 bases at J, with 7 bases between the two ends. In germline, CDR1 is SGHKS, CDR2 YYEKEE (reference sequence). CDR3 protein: CASSPNYEQFF. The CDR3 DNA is TGTGCCAGCAGCCCTAATTATGAGCAGTTCTTC.

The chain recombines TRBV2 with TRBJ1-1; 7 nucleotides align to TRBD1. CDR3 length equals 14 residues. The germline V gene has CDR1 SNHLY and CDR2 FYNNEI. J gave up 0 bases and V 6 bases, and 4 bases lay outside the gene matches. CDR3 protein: CASRPDRLNTEAFF. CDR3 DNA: TGTGCCAGCAGACCGGACAGGTTGAACACTGAAGCTTTCTTT.

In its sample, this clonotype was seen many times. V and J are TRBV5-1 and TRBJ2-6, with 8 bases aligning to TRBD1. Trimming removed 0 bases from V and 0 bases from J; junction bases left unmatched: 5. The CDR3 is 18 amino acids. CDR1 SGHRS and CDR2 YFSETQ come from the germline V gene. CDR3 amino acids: CASSLAPGGPSGANVLTF. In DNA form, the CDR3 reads TGCGCCAGCAGCTTGGCTCCAGGGGGCCCCTCTGGGGCCAACGTCCTGACTTTC.

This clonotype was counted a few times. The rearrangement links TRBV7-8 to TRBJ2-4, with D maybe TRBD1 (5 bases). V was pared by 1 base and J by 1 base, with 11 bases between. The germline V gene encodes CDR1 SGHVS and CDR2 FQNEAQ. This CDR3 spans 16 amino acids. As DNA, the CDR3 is TGTGCCAGCAGCTTAGAGGGGCGTTCGGCCAAAAACATTCAGTACTTC. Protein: CASSLEGRSAKNIQYF.

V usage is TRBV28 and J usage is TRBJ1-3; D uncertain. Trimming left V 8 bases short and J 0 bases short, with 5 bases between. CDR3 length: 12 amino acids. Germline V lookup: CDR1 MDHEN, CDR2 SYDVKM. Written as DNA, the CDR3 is TGTGCCAGCCGGGGCTCTGGAAACACCATATATTTT. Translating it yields CASRGSGNTIYF.

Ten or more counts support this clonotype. The CDR3, as DNA: TGTGCCAGCAGTTTAAGGCAGGGAGGGGGAAAACTGTTTTTT. Protein sequence: CASSLRQGGGKLFF. The chain recombines TRBV12-3 or TRBV12-4 with TRBJ1-4; D possibly corresponds to TRBD1 (6 bases). The CDR3 totals 14 residues. V dropped 2 bases and J dropped 10 bases, with 14 bases sitting between them.

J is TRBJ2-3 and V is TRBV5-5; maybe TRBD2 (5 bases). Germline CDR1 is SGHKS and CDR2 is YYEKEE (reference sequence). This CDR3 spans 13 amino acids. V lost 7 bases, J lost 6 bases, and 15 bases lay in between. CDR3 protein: CASHFLAADTQYF. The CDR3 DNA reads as TGTGCCAGCCATTTTCTAGCTGCCGATACGCAGTATTTT.

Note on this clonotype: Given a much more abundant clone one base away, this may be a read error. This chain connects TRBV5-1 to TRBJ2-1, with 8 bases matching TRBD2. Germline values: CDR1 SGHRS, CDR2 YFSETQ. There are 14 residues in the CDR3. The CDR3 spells CASSLGTSWNDQFF. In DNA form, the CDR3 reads TGCGCCAGCAGCCTAGGGACTAGTTGGAATGACCAGTTCTTC.

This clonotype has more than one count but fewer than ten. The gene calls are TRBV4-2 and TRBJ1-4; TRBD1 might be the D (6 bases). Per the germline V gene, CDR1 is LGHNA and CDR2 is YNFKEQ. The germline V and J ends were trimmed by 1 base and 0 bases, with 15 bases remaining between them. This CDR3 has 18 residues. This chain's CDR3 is CASSQGGALFATNEKLFF. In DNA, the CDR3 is TGTGCCAGCAGCCAAGGGGGGGCCCTTTTTGCAACTAATGAAAAACTGTTTTTT.

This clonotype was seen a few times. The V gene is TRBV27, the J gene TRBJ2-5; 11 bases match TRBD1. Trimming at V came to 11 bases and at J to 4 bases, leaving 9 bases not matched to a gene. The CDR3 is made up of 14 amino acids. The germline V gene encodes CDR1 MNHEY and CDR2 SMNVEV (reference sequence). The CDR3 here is CAARAGTGGETQYF. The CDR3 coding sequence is TGTGCCGCTAGGGCCGGGACAGGGGGAGAGACCCAGTACTTC.

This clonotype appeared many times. The CDR3 DNA is TGTGCCATCAGTGAACGGACAGGGGGCGACGAGCAGTACTTC. Its protein product is CAISERTGGDEQYF. This chain uses TRBV10-3 with TRBJ2-7; 11 bases match TRBD1. Germline CDR1 and CDR2: ENHRY and SYGVKD. With V trimmed by 3 bases and J by 5 bases, 3 bases remained unmatched. The CDR3 sequence is 14 residues long.

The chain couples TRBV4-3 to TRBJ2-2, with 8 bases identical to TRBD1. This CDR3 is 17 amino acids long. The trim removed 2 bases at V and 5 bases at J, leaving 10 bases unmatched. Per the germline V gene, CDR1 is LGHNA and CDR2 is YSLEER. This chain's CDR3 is CASSQFGQGVWTGELFF. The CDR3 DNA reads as TGCGCCAGCAGCCAATTCGGACAGGGAGTATGGACCGGGGAGCTGTTTTTT.

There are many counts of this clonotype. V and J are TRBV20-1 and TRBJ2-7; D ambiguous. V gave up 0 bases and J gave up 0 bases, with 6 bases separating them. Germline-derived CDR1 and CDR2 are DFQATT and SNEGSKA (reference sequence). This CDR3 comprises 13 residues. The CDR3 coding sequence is TGCAGTGCTAGAGAGGGGAACTCCTACGAGCAGTACTTC. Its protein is CSAREGNSYEQYF.

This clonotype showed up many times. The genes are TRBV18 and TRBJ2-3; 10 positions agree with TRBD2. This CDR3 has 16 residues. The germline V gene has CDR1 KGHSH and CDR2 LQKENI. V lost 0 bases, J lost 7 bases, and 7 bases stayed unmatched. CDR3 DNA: TGTGCCAGCTCACCACCCCTAGCGGGAGTCGGAAATACGCAGTATTTT. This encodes CASSPPLAGVGNTQYF.

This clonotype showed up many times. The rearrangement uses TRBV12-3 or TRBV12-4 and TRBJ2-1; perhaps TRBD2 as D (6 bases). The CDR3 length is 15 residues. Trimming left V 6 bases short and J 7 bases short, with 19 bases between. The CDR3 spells CASSPLATIGNEQFF. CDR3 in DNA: TGTGCCAGCAGCCCGCTAGCGACGATTGGGAATGAGCAGTTCTTC.

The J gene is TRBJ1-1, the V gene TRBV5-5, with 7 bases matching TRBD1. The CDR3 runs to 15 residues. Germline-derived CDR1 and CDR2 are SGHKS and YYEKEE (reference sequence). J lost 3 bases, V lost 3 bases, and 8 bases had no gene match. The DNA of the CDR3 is TGTGCCAGCAGCTCACAGGGGAATTGGGACACTGAAGCTTTCTTT. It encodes CASSSQGNWDTEAFF.

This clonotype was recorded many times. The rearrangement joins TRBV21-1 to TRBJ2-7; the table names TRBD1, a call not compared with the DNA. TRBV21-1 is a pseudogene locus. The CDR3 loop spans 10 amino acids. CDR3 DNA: TGTGCCTGGGGGGCATACGAGCAGTACGTC. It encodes CAWGAYEQYV.

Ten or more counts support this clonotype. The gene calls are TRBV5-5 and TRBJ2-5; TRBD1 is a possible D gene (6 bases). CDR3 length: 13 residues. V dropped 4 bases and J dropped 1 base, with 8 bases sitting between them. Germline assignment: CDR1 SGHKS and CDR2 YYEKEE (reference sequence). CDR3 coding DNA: TGTGCCAGCAGCCTACAGGGCCAAGAGACCCAGTACTTC. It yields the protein CASSLQGQETQYF.

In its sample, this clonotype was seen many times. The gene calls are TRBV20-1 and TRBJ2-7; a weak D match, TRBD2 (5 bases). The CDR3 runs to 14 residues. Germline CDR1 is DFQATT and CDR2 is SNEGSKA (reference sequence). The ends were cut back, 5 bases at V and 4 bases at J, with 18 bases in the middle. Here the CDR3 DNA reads TGCAGTGCTTCTTACCCACTGCGGACTTACGAGCAGTACGTC. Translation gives CSASYPLRTYEQYV.

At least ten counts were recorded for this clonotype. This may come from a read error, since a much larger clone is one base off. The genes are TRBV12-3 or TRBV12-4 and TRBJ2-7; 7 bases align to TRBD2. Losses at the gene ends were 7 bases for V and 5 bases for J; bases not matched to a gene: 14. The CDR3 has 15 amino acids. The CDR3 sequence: CASNAGEGLPHEQYF. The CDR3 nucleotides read TGTGCCAGCAATGCGGGAGAGGGCCTGCCCCACGAGCAGTACTTC.

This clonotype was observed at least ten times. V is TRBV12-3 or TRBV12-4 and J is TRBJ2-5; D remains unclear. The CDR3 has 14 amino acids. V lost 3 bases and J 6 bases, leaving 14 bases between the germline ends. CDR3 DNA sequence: TGTGCCAGCAGTTTGCTACAGCAGGCGAAGACCCAGTACTTC. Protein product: CASSLLQQAKTQYF.

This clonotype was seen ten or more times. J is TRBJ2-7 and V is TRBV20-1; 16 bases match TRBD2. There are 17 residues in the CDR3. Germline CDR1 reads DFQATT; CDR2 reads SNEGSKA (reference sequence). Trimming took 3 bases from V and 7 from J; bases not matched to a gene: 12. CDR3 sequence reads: CSASPPGLAGGPEEQYF. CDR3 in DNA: TGCAGTGCTAGCCCCCCGGGACTAGCGGGAGGGCCGGAGGAGCAGTACTTC.

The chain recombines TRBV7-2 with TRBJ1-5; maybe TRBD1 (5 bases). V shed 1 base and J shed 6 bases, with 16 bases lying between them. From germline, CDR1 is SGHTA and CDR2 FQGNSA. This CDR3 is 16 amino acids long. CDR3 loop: CASSLVGFGGGQPQHF. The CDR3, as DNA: TGTGCCAGCAGCTTAGTGGGTTTCGGGGGAGGTCAGCCCCAGCATTTT.